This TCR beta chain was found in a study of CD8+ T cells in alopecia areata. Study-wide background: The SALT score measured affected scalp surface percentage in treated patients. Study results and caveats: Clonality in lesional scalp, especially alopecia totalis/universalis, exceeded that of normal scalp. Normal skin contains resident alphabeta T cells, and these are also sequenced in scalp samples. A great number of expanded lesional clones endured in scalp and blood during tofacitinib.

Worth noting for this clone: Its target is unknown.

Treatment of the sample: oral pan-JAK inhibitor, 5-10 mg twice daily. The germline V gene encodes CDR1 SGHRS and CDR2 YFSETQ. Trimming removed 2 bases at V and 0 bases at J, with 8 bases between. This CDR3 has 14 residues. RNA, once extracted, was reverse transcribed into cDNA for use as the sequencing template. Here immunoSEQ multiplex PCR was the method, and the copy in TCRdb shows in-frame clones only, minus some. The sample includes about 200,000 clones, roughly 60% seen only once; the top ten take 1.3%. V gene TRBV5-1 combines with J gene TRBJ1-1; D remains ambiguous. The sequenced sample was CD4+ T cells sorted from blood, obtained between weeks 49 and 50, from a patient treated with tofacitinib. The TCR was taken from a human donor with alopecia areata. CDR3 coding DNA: TGCGCCAGCAGCTTCAGGAATTTGAACACTGAAGCTTTCTTT. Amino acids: CASSFRNLNTEAFF.